The rows below give T cell receptor beta chains drawn from one sample of a study of T cells in Graves' hyperthyroidism and ophthalmopathy. TCRdb itself ran the multiplex PCR reads through MiXCR, one entry per CDR3 protein. This sample has about 550,000 distinct CDR3 sequences; around 21% occur once, and the top ten carry more than 20%. Specimen: blood. These receptors came from a man aged 18-30 years with Graves' hyperthyroidism. Each CDR3 is given with its conserved first and last residue. The order of the fields is V gene, clone size, D gene, J gene, CDR3 protein, CDR3 DNA. D genes are given only for firm matches. Clone size appears in some rows only: once, few, many, or a class for an expanded clone.

TRBV7-2	-	TRBD2	TRBJ2-5	CASSQGTSGPQETQYF	TGTGCCAGCAGCCAAGGGACTAGCGGACCCCAAGAGACCCAGTACTTC
TRBV19	many	TRBD1	TRBJ2-7	CASSITGTGGYEQYF	TGTGCCAGTAGTATTACTGGGACAGGGGGCTACGAGCAGTACTTC
TRBV7-2	many	-	TRBJ1-2	CASSLTAVPNYGYTF	TGTGCCAGCAGCTTAACGGCAGTTCCTAACTATGGCTACACCTTC
TRBV19	many	TRBD1	TRBJ1-1	CASSVLQGGHTEAFF	TGTGCCAGTAGTGTCTTACAGGGGGGACACACTGAAGCTTTCTTT
TRBV24-1	few	-	TRBJ2-7	CATSDPRDRGDFYF	TGTGCCACCAGTGATCCCCGGGACCGTGGAGATTTCTACTTC
TRBV20-1	-	TRBD1	TRBJ1-2	CSARVGDRKIYGYTF	TGCAGTGCTAGAGTTGGGGACAGGAAAATCTATGGCTACACCTTC
TRBV4-1	-	-	TRBJ1-2	CASSLPIGGDGYTF	TGCGCCAGCAGTCTACCTATCGGAGGGGATGGCTACACCTTC
TRBV6-2/TRBV6-3	-	TRBD2	TRBJ2-7	CASIQGGGLEQYF	TGTGCCAGCATACAAGGCGGGGGGCTGGAGCAGTACTTC
TRBV6-5	many	-	TRBJ1-1	CASSYSIGGAGEAFF	TGTGCCAGCAGTTACTCGATTGGAGGGGCTGGTGAAGCTTTCTTT
TRBV12-3/TRBV12-4	few	-	TRBJ2-6	CASSPKGPPGANVLTF	TGTGCCAGCTCACCGAAAGGACCGCCTGGGGCCAACGTCCTGACTTTC
TRBV20-1	few	-	TRBJ1-1	CSAGRPMNTEAFF	TGCAGTGCCGGACGACCCATGAACACTGAAGCTTTCTTT
TRBV2	-	-	TRBJ1-2	CASSEAMYGYTF	TGTGCCAGCAGTGAAGCGATGTATGGCTACACCTTC
TRBV19	-	-	TRBJ2-2	CASSSKRGITGELFF	TGTGCCAGTAGTAGTAAAAGGGGGATCACCGGGGAGCTGTTTTTT
TRBV5-6	many	TRBD1	TRBJ2-7	CASSLGTATTGEQYF	TGTGCCAGCAGCTTAGGGACAGCCACTACGGGGGAGCAGTACTTC
TRBV4-2	few	TRBD2	TRBJ2-5	CASSPGLAGGAQYF	TGTGCCAGCAGCCCGGGACTAGCGGGGGGAGCCCAGTACTTC
TRBV29-1	many	-	TRBJ1-2	CSVHVPGHQSSYTF	TGCAGCGTTCATGTCCCGGGACACCAGTCTAGCTACACCTTC
TRBV12-3/TRBV12-4	many	TRBD1	TRBJ1-5	CASSRTGGIQPQHF	TGTGCCAGCAGCAGGACAGGGGGCATTCAGCCCCAGCATTTT
TRBV7-3	many	TRBD1	TRBJ2-5	CASSYSGQQQETQYF	TGTGCCAGCAGCTACTCGGGACAGCAACAAGAGACCCAGTACTTC
TRBV5-1	-	-	TRBJ1-1	CASSLGAGLLNTEAFF	TGCGCCAGCAGCTTGGGGGCAGGGCTCCTGAACACTGAAGCTTTCTTT
TRBV6-5	many	TRBD1	TRBJ1-2	CASSYSAGQGKGYGYTF	TGTGCCAGCAGTTACTCGGCGGGACAGGGTAAAGGATATGGCTACACCTTC
TRBV7-8	-	-	TRBJ1-1	CASSPWVGAPEAFF	TGTGCCAGCAGCCCCTGGGTCGGTGCCCCTGAAGCTTTCTTT
TRBV19	many	-	TRBJ2-5	CASSIQGARKETQYF	TGTGCCAGTAGTATTCAAGGGGCCAGGAAAGAGACCCAGTACTTC
TRBV6-1	many	TRBD1	TRBJ1-2	CASRKPGQIYGYTF	TGTGCCAGCAGGAAGCCGGGACAGATCTATGGCTACACCTTC
TRBV12-3/TRBV12-4	many	TRBD1	TRBJ1-2	CASSLRGTGTYGYTF	TGTGCCAGCAGTTTAAGGGGGACAGGGACCTATGGCTACACCTTC
TRBV24-1	many	TRBD1	TRBJ1-2	CATSDPGQGTAGYTF	TGTGCCACCAGTGACCCGGGACAGGGAACTGCTGGCTACACCTTC
TRBV30	many	-	TRBJ1-2	CAWSGEGVTGYTF	TGTGCCTGGAGCGGCGAGGGGGTAACTGGCTACACCTTC
TRBV28	many	-	TRBJ2-7	CASSFGAYEQYF	TGTGCCAGCAGTTTTGGTGCATACGAGCAGTACTTC
TRBV12-3/TRBV12-4	many	TRBD2	TRBJ2-7	CASSSRTSGSYEQYF	TGTGCCAGCAGTTCCCGGACTAGCGGGAGCTACGAGCAGTACTTC
TRBV6-1	many	TRBD1	TRBJ1-6	CASSRTGFDSPLHF	TGTGCCAGCAGCCGGACAGGGTTTGATTCACCCCTCCACTTT
TRBV29-1	once	-	TRBJ1-1	CSVAQGTVNTEAFF	TGCAGCGTTGCTCAAGGGACTGTGAACACTGAAGCTTTCTTT
TRBV28	few	TRBD1	TRBJ1-5	CASRSTGGRQPQHF	TGTGCCAGCAGGTCTACAGGGGGCAGGCAGCCCCAGCATTTT
TRBV29-1	many	-	TRBJ1-5	CSVAAGTNQPQHF	TGCAGCGTTGCCGCCGGGACCAATCAGCCCCAGCATTTT
TRBV18	-	TRBD1	TRBJ2-7	CASSLPGQGAYEQYF	TGTGCCAGCTCACTTCCGGGACAGGGGGCTTACGAGCAGTACTTC
TRBV14	-	-	TRBJ2-7	CASSQGTAYEQYF	TGTGCCAGCAGCCAAGGAACAGCCTACGAGCAGTACTTC
TRBV5-1	-	-	TRBJ2-2	CASSWPLRGQATGELFF	TGCGCCAGCAGCTGGCCCCTAAGGGGTCAGGCCACCGGGGAGCTGTTTTTT
TRBV14	many	-	TRBJ1-1	CASSSQWGSEAFF	TGTGCCAGCAGCTCTCAGTGGGGCTCTGAAGCTTTCTTT
TRBV25-1	many	-	TRBJ1-2	CASSGYRTYTF	TGTGCCAGCAGTGGATACAGGACCTACACCTTC
TRBV20-1	many	-	TRBJ1-2	CSAPRWEPNYGYTF	TGCAGTGCGCCAAGGTGGGAGCCCAACTATGGCTACACCTTC
TRBV28	many	-	TRBJ2-7	CASRRTRTGVASEQYF	TGTGCCAGCCGCCGAACCCGGACGGGGGTCGCCTCCGAGCAGTACTTC
TRBV6-1	once	-	TRBJ1-2	CAGMWRGYGYTF	TGTGCCGGCATGTGGCGAGGCTATGGCTACACCTTC
TRBV28	-	-	TRBJ2-5	CASSFTSKETQYF	TGTGCCAGCAGTTTCACAAGCAAAGAGACCCAGTACTTC
TRBV14	-	TRBD1	TRBJ2-1	CASSPRDETGKLF	TGTGCCAGCAGCCCCAGAGATGAGACAGGGAAGCTCTTC
TRBV2	many	TRBD1	TRBJ1-2	CASSRDRGPGYGYTF	TGTGCCAGCAGTCGGGACAGGGGGCCGGGTTATGGCTACACCTTC
TRBV6-5	many	-	TRBJ1-1	CASSYTAASQNTEAFF	TGTGCCAGCAGTTACACGGCGGCCAGCCAGAACACTGAAGCTTTCTTT
TRBV29-1	few	TRBD1	TRBJ1-2	CSVWTNNRGGYTF	TGCAGCGTTTGGACGAACAACAGGGGCGGCTACACCTTC
TRBV6-5	few	-	TRBJ2-5	CASSYSLRGALGTQYF	TGTGCCAGCAGTTACTCTCTACGGGGGGCTTTGGGGACCCAGTACTTC
TRBV28	many	TRBD1	TRBJ1-1	CASSQGGRGTEAFF	TGTGCCAGCAGCCAAGGGGGCCGGGGAACTGAAGCTTTCTTT
TRBV5-4	few	TRBD1	TRBJ2-5	CASSILGTGEETQYF	TGTGCCAGCAGCATACTAGGGACAGGTGAAGAGACCCAGTACTTC
TRBV28	many	-	TRBJ1-1	CASSPLYREAFF	TGTGCCAGCAGTCCACTATACCGTGAAGCTTTCTTT